By its share, the clone carrying this T cell receptor beta chain is large (0.1 to 1%). Its antigen is still unknown. V was pared by 4 bases and J by 7 bases, with 14 bases between. The CDR3 spans 14 residues. The germline gives CDR1 SGHTA, CDR2 FQGNSA. These data belong to a study of spatial heterogeneity in lung cancer. Study-wide context: From matched bulk RNA-seq came a T cell module score, which showed a strong correlation with TCR transcript counts in tumor regions. On average, each unique TCR and UMI combination appeared more than ten times in raw reads. Study-wide points: Tumor mutation count correlated with how many alpha and beta TCRs expanded intratumorally.

Each TCR cDNA molecule bore a unique molecular identifier. One entry per CDR3 protein results from TCRdb running MiXCR on the 5' RACE reads. The sample carries 650 to 950 distinct CDR3 sequences, 13% to 15% recorded once. Sample time point: sample taken at primary tumor resection. Here the sequenced sample was lung tumor tissue, taken at surgery. The clonotype originates from a male donor with early-stage non-small cell lung cancer. The genes are TRBV7-2 and TRBJ2-4; D is uncertain. CDR3 in DNA: TGTGCCAGCAGCTCTGACCCCCTCGCGAACATTCAGTACTTC. Its translation is CASSSDPLANIQYF.